Below are 8 T cell receptor beta chains sequenced from a single sample in a study of early T cells in non-severe SARS-CoV-2 infection. From the 5' RACE reads, TCRdb called clonotypes with MiXCR, one entry per CDR3 protein. Among tens of thousands of distinct CDR3 sequences listed, around 4.5% were seen once. Sequenced input: whole blood. These receptors were collected from an adult who was a healthcare worker with PCR-confirmed SARS-CoV-2 infection or an uninfected control (not recorded which).

This clonotype was seen repeatedly, ten times or more. The CDR3 region has the DNA TGCAGTGCCACGACAGCTACTGAAGCTTTCTTT. Translated: CSATTATEAFF. The chain joins TRBV20-1 to TRBJ1-1, with TRBD1 as a possible D gene (5 bases). Germline V gene data show CDR1 as DFQATT and CDR2 as SNEGSKA (reference sequence). V was pared by 6 bases and J by 5 bases, with 10 bases between. This CDR3 comprises 11 residues.

The rearrangement uses TRBV7-2 and TRBJ2-7; D gene uncertain. The CDR3 length is 11 residues. V was shortened by 5 bases and J by 5 bases, with 7 bases between the two germline ends. Germline V gene lookup returns CDR1 SGHTA and CDR2 FQGNSA. CDR3 protein: CASSHRNEQYF. DNA of the CDR3: TGTGCCAGCAGCCACCGGAACGAGCAGTACTTC.

In its sample, this clonotype was seen a few times. V usage is TRBV4-1 and J usage is TRBJ1-2, with TRBD1 matching 8 bases. J gave up 4 bases and V 1 base, and 5 bases lay outside the gene matches. The CDR3 has 15 residues. Germline CDR1 and CDR2: MGHRA and YSYEKL. CDR3 coding DNA: TGCGCCAGCAGCCAAGCAGACAGGGGTCCCTATGGCTACACCTTC. This sequence encodes CASSQADRGPYGYTF.

This clonotype was counted many times. V is TRBV20-1 and J is TRBJ2-1, with D perhaps given as TRBD1 or TRBD2 (5 bases each). V shed 5 bases and J shed 9 bases, with 17 bases lying between them. The CDR3 runs to 13 residues. Germline CDR1 reads DFQATT; CDR2 reads SNEGSKA (reference sequence). As DNA, the CDR3 is TGCAGTGCTGTGATCCGGGACGGTAGTGAGCAGTTCTTC. This codes for CSAVIRDGSEQFF.

This clonotype has ten or more counts. This chain uses TRBV12-3 or TRBV12-4 with TRBJ2-1, with D possibly being TRBD1 (6 bases). The V end was cut by 3 bases, the J end by 7 bases, with 10 bases between. The CDR3 contains 13 residues. The CDR3 DNA follows: TGTGCCAGCAGTTTGGCAGGGGCAAATGAGCAGTTCTTC. Translation gives CASSLAGANEQFF.

Ten or more counts support this clonotype. This chain joins TRBV7-9 and TRBJ1-4; tentative D call: TRBD1 (6 bases). Trimming removed 6 bases from V and 1 base from J, with 12 bases in between. The CDR3 is made up of 15 amino acids. Germline CDR1 SEHNR, CDR2 FQNEAQ (reference sequence). The CDR3 sequence: CASRRGGGTNEKLFF. In nucleotides, the CDR3 is TGTGCCAGCAGACGTGGGGGCGGAACTAATGAAAAACTGTTTTTT.

This clonotype was recorded many times. The rearrangement joins TRBV18 to TRBJ2-1; D remains unclear. Germline V gene data show CDR1 as KGHSH and CDR2 as LQKENI. Trimming removed 3 bases at V and 7 bases at J, with 7 bases between. The CDR3 is made up of 12 amino acids. The CDR3: CASSPLGNEQFF. DNA of the CDR3: TGTGCCAGCTCACCTCTAGGGAATGAGCAGTTCTTC.

This clonotype was recorded at least ten times. This chain uses TRBV7-9 with TRBJ2-2; no firm D call. The CDR3 extends over 16 amino acids. The V end was cut by 5 bases, the J end by 5 bases, with 18 bases between. Germline-derived CDR1 and CDR2 are SEHNR and FQNEAQ (reference sequence). CDR3 in DNA: TGTGCCAGCAGCGAAGGGCGAGGCTCAATAACCGGGGAGCTGTTTTTT. This encodes CASSEGRGSITGELFF.